This TCR beta chain was observed in a study of blood T cell repertoires in COVID-19. Residents of over 20 US areas, aged about 18 to 95 years, made up the participants. TCRdb keeps only in-frame clones here, not all; method: immunoSEQ multiplex PCR. The sample yields about 200,000 clones, around 88% seen once. The germline V gene encodes CDR1 SGHKS and CDR2 YYEKEE (reference sequence). Trimming stripped 1 base from V and 5 bases from J, with 15 bases between. The CDR3 spans 15 residues. The sequence was collected from a man in his forties with acute COVID-19. Sequencing input: PBMCs or T cells enriched from blood (not recorded which). This chain uses TRBV5-5 with TRBJ1-1; possible D gene TRBD1, 5 bases. The CDR3 sequence: CASSLIGQGGTEAFF. As DNA, the CDR3 is TGTGCCAGCAGCTTGATAGGGCAGGGAGGGACTGAAGCTTTCTTT. The full variable domain, rest sourced from reference TRBV5-5 and TRBJ1-1, is DAGVTQSPTHLIKTRGQQVTLRCSPISGHKSVSWYQQVLGQGPQFIFQYYEKEERGRGNFPDRFSARQFPNYSSELNVNALLLGDSALYLCASSLIGQGGTEAFFGQGTRLTVV.